Given below is one TCR beta chain in context. This clonotype was seen more than once but under ten times. There is no known antigen for this receptor. No base quality values were provided; no much bigger clone lies one nucleotide off. This record belongs to a study of T-cell reconstitution after alpha-beta-depleted transplantation in children (dated by TCRdb to 2015 to 2016). For context, the study as a whole: T-cell immune reconstitution after TCRalphabeta/CD19-depleted allogeneic hematopoietic cell transplantation in children was quantitatively tracked in the study by means of TCR repertoire profiling. Paper-wide results and their limitations: The frequencies of hyperexpanded clones fell over the following months, and after one year, T-cell counts and TCRbeta diversity were mostly attributed to newly produced T cells. The apparently early recovery of alphabetaT-cell counts about two months after transplant reportedly depended on only several hundred rapidly expanded clones that came from non-depleted graft cells. In some patients, the high TCRbeta diversity seen at day 60 was put down to recipient T cells and intrathymic progenitors that had survived conditioning.

Inclusive of the bounding cysteine and phenylalanine, the CDR3 is 16 residues long. Solely the CDR3 DNA is kept, with 48 bases framed from the first base. The junction carries 26 bases between V and J, which are trimmed by 10 bases and 7 bases respectively. Libraries were constructed by PCR. Sequencing was carried out with an Illumina HiSeq 2500. TCR libraries were prepared with molecular barcoding, using unique molecular identifiers to normalize TCRbeta repertoire quantification. Starting from the raw public reads, TCRdb applied fastp trimming at Q25, assembled clones with MiXCR and retained in-frame beta chains. Here each entry gathers all rows of one CDR3 protein and keeps the most common genes and DNA. This sample has almost 500,000 distinct CDR3 sequences in its table, and more than 9% of those were observed once. Jointly, the top ten make up around 2% of the sample. The sample's treatment or condition label, decoded: allogeneic hematopoietic cell transplantation with graft depleted of TCRalphabeta T cells and CD19 B cells. Transplant recipients were children who received TCRalphabeta/CD19-depleted allogeneic hematopoietic cell grafts.

The V and J genes are TRBV12-3 or TRBV12-4 and TRBJ2-1; a tentative D call is TRBD2 (6 bases match). This clonotype was sampled from a child aged 2 to 15 with inherited bone marrow failure, due to receive a stem cell transplant. This sample comprised PBMCs, obtained before TCRalphabeta/CD19-depleted stem cell transplant. Read as DNA, the sequence is TGTGCCACACGCCTGGTGCTAGCGCTTCCAGGGAATGAGCAGTTCTTC. Translated, it gives CATRLVLALPGNEQFF.